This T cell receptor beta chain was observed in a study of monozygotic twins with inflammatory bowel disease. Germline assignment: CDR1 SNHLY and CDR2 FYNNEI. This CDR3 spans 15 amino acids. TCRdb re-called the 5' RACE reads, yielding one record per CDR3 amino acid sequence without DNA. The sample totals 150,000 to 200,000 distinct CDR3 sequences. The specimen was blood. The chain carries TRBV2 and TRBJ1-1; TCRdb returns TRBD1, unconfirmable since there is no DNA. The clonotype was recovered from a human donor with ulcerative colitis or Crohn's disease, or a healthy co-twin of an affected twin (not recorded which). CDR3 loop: CASSAGQLMNTEAFF. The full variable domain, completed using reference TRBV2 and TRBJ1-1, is EPEVTQTPSHQVTQMGQEVILRCVPISNHLYFYWYRQILGQKVEFLVSFYNNEISEKSEIFDDQFSVERPDGSNFTLKIRSTKLEDSAMYFCASSAGQLMNTEAFFGQGTRLTVV.